This T cell receptor (beta chain) came from a study of T cells in women clearing cervical HPV infection. The repertoire was sequenced with immunoSEQ multiplex PCR; TCRdb's copy has only in-frame clones and lacks some. This table holds almost 20,000 clones. Cervical HPV DNA detected by MY09/MY11 PCR, typed by dot-blot. Germline V lookup: CDR1 LGHNT, CDR2 FRNRAP. The CDR3 runs to 14 residues. With 6 bases removed from V and 2 bases from J, the gap between germline ends came to 14 bases. A note on this clone: Read coverage stops 3 residues before the CDR3 terminus; the germline J gene supplies the remainder.

Sequenced material: blood buffy coat. This TCR was sampled from a woman aged 18-70 years with a cervical HPV16 infection that either progressed to CIN3+ or cleared (not recorded which). The chain is built from TRBV12-5 and TRBJ2-7; D possibly corresponds to TRBD2 (6 bases). The CDR3 region is CASGIWTNTYEQYF. CDR3 bases read: TGTGCTAGTGGCATTTGGACTAACACCTACGAG.